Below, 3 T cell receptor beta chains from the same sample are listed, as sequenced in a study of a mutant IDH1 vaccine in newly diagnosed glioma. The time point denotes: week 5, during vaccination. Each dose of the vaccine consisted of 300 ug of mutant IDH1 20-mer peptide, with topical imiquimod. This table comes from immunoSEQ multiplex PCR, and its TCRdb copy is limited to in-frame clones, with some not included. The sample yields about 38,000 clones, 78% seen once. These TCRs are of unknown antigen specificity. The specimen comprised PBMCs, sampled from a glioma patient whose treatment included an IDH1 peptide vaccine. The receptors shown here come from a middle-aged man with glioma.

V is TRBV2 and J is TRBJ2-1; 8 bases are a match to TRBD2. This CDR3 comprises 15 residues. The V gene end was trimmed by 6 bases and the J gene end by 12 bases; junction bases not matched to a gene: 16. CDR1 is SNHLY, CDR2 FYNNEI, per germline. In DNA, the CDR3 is TGTGCCAGCAGCCCACTGGCGGGGGGACCAAGTCCGCAGTTCTTC. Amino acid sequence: CASSPLAGGPSPQFF.

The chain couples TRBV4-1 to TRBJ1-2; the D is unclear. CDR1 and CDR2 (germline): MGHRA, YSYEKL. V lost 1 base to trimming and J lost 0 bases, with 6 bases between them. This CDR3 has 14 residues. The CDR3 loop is CASSQGGTNYGYTF. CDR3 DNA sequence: TGCGCCAGCAGCCAAGGGGGAACTAACTATGGCTACACCTTC.

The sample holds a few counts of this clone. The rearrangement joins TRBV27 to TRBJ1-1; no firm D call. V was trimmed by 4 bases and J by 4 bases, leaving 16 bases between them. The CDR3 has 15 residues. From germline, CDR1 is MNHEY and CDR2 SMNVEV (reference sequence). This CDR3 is CASSYTRRFSTEAFF. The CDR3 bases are TGTGCCAGCAGTTATACCAGGAGGTTTAGCACTGAAGCTTTCTTT.